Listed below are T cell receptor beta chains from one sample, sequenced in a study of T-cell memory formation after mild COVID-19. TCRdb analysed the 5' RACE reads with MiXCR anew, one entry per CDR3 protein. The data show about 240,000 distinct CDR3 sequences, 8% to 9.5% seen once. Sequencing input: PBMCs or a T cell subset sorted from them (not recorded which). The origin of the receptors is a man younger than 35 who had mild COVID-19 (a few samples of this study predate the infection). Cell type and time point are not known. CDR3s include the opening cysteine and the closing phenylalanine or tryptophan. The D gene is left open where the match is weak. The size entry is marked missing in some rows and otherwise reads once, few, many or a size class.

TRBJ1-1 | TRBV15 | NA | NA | TGTGCCACCAGCAGAGCCCCGACAGGTAGGGCTTTCTTT | CATSRAPTGRAFF
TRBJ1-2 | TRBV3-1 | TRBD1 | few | TGTGCCAGCAGCCGACAGGGGGGCCTCTATGGCTACACCTTC | CASSRQGGLYGYTF
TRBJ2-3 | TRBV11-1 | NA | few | TGTGCCAGCAGCGCCCGGACCACAGATACGCAGTATTTT | CASSARTTDTQYF
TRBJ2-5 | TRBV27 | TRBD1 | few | TGTGCCAGCAGTCCGCGACAGGGGGCCCTACGGGAAGAGACCCAGTACTTC | CASSPRQGALREETQYF
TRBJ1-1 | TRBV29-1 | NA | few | TGCAGCGGAACCGGGCAGTTTAACACTGAAGCTTTCTTT | CSGTGQFNTEAFF
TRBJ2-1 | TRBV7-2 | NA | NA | TGTGCCAGCAGCTTAGTGGGCGGGCCCAGTCTCCACAATGAGCAGTTCTTC | CASSLVGGPSLHNEQFF
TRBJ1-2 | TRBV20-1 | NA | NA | TGCAGTGCTCTTGTAGCGAGGGACTTCTATGGCTACACCTTC | CSALVARDFYGYTF
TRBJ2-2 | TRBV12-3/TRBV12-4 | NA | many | TGTGCCAGCTATGGTACCGGGGAGCTGTTTTTT | CASYGTGELFF
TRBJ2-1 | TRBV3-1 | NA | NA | TGTGCCAGCAGCCAGTTAAATGACAATGAGCAGTTCTTC | CASSQLNDNEQFF
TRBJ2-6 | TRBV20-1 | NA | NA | TGCAGTGCTCAGCGGCCGGGAGGGGCCAACGTCCTGACTTTC | CSAQRPGGANVLTF
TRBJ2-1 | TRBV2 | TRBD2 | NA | TGTGCCAGCAGTTTACTAGCGGGGGGGCTCCTGATCTTC | CASSLLAGGLLIF
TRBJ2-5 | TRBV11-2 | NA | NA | TGTGCCAGCAGCTTCGTAGTGCTGGGGGAGACCCAGTACTTC | CASSFVVLGETQYF
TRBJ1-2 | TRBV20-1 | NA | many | TGCAGTGCTAGCGCCACAGGGACGGGCTATGGCTACACCTTC | CSASATGTGYGYTF
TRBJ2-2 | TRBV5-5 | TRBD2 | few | TGTGCCAGCAGGAGAACTAGCGGGGTTATCACCGGGGAGCTGTTTTTT | CASRRTSGVITGELFF
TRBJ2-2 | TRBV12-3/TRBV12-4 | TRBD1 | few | TGTGCCAGCAGTCCGACAGGGTCCGCCGGGGAGCTGTTTTTT | CASSPTGSAGELFF
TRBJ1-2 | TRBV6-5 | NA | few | TGTGCCACTCTTCAGGGGTTGGAGTATGGCTACACCTTC | CATLQGLEYGYTF
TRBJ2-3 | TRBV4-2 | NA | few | TGTGCCAGCAGCCCCCTAGACACGGCTCGCACAGATACGCAGTATTTT | CASSPLDTARTDTQYF
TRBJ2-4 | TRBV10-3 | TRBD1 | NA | TGTGCCGCCCGGCCGGGGACAGGGCACATTCAGTACTTC | CAARPGTGHIQYF
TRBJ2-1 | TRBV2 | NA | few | TGTGCCAGCCAGGGAACGTCCTACAATGAGCAGTTCTTC | CASQGTSYNEQFF
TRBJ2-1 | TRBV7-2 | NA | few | TGTGCCAGCAGGTTGCAGTTCTTC | CASRLQFF
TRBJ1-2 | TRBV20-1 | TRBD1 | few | TGCAGTGCTAGATCATTGGACAGGGGACTAGGCTACACCTTC | CSARSLDRGLGYTF
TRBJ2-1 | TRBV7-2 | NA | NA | TGTGCCAGCAGCTTAGTGGGGAAGCCTGAGCAGTTCTTC | CASSLVGKPEQFF
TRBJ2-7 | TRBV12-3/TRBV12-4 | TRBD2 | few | TGTGCCAGCAGTTTTACTAGCGGGGCCTCCTACGAGCAGTACTTC | CASSFTSGASYEQYF
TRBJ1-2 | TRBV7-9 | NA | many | TGTGCCAGCAGCCCCGAAGGGTCGGCTAACTATGGCTACACCTTC | CASSPEGSANYGYTF
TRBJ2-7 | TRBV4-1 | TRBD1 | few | TGCGCCAGCAGCCAAGGTACCAGGGGGTTCGAGCAGTACTTC | CASSQGTRGFEQYF
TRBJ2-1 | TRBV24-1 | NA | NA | TGTGCCACCAGTGACAGTTATGAGCAGTTCTTC | CATSDSYEQFF
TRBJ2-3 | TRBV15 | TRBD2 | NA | TGTGCCACCAGCAGGCGGGGGGTGGGCACAGATACGCAGTATTTT | CATSRRGVGTDTQYF
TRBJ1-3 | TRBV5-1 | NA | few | TGCGCCAGCAGAATAGTCCCTGGGGACAACTCTGGAAACACCATATATTTT | CASRIVPGDNSGNTIYF
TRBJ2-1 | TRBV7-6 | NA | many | TGTGCCAGCAGCTTAAATACACAGCCTAACAATGAGCAGTTCTTC | CASSLNTQPNNEQFF
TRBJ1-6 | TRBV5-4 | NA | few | TGTGCCAGCAGCCCAGAATCAAATGCGGTCTCACCCCTCCACTTT | CASSPESNAVSPLHF
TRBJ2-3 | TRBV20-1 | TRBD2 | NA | TGCAGTGCTAGAGACGGGGCGGGGGGGCTGGATACGCAGTATTTT | CSARDGAGGLDTQYF
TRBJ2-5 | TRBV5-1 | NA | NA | TGCGCCAGCAGCCCGAAGCCGACGCAAGAGACCCAGTACTTC | CASSPKPTQETQYF
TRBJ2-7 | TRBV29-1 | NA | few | TGCAGCGTAGAAACCGGGCCGATCTACGAGCAGTACTTC | CSVETGPIYEQYF
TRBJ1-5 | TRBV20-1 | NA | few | TGCAGTGCTAGAGCTGTGGGGGATGTCGGTCAGCCCCAGCATTTT | CSARAVGDVGQPQHF